Below, 20 T cell receptor beta chains from the same sample are listed, as sequenced in a study of blood T cell repertoires in COVID-19. Libraries were prepared by immunoSEQ multiplex PCR; TCRdb keeps only in-frame clonotypes and omits some of them. The sample consists of 100,000 to 150,000 clones, around 85% of them appearing once. The sample consisted of peripheral blood. Receptors originate from an elderly woman with COVID-19, enrolled during active disease.

V is TRBV5-1 and J is TRBJ2-3; TRBD2 matches at 14 bases. The CDR3 has 17 amino acids. Losses at the gene ends were 4 bases for V and 6 bases for J; bases not matched to a gene: 10. Germline V gene lookup returns CDR1 SGHRS and CDR2 YFSETQ. In DNA form, the CDR3 reads TGCGCCAGCAGCCCCCAGACTAGCGGGAGGGCCGGGGATACGCAGTATTTT. Encoded protein: CASSPQTSGRAGDTQYF.

The chain has TRBV29-1 and TRBJ1-4, with D perhaps TRBD1 (6 bases). Trimming stripped 1 base from V and 8 bases from J, with 14 bases between. The CDR3 spans 14 residues. Per the germline V gene, CDR1 is SQVTM and CDR2 is ANQGSEA. As DNA, the CDR3 is TGCAGCGTTGAAGGACAGGTTGGCGGGGAAAAACTGTTTTTT. Its protein is CSVEGQVGGEKLFF.

This clone was picked up a small number of times. The CDR3 here is CATSTNRVNQPQHF. As DNA, the CDR3 is TGTGCCACCAGCACAAACAGGGTCAATCAGCCCCAGCATTTT. The chain carries TRBV15 and TRBJ1-5; possibly TRBD1 for D (6 bases). The CDR3 spans 14 residues. Germline CDR1 LNHNV, CDR2 YYDKDF (reference sequence). V shed 4 bases and J shed 3 bases, with 10 bases lying between them.

CDR3 in DNA: TGTGCCAGCAGCGTAGGAAATACATATGGAAACACCATATATTTT. Protein: CASSVGNTYGNTIYF. The V and J genes are TRBV9 and TRBJ1-3; D gene ambiguous. Between the trimmed V and J ends, which lost 0 bases and 3 bases, there was a span of 10 bases. The CDR3 spans 15 residues. The V gene's germline CDR1 is SGDLS and CDR2 YYNGEE.

V is TRBV7-2 and J is TRBJ2-3; D is unresolved. This CDR3 is 15 amino acids long. V lost 0 bases, J lost 6 bases, and 13 bases lay in between. Germline V lookup: CDR1 SGHTA, CDR2 FQGNSA. The CDR3 loop is CASSLAAVRSDTQYF. CDR3 in DNA: TGTGCCAGCAGCTTAGCGGCGGTGAGATCCGATACGCAGTATTTT.

The rearrangement uses TRBV28 and TRBJ1-2, with 11 positions matching TRBD1. The CDR3 has 15 amino acids. V gave up 3 bases and J gave up 4 bases; unmatched junction bases: 4. Germline assignment: CDR1 MDHEN and CDR2 SYDVKM. DNA for the CDR3: TGTGCCAGCAGTTTGGGGACAGGGGGTGCCTATGGCTACACCTTC. This gives the protein CASSLGTGGAYGYTF.

V gene TRBV7-2 combines with J gene TRBJ1-1; 7 bases align to TRBD1. After removal of 1 base from V and 2 bases from J, the junction contained 4 bases not matched to a gene. The CDR3 loop spans 15 amino acids. CDR1 and CDR2 (germline): SGHTA, FQGNSA. CDR3 sequence reads: CASSLVRGANTEAFF. DNA of the CDR3: TGTGCCAGCAGCTTAGTCAGGGGGGCTAACACTGAAGCTTTCTTT.

This CDR3 is CATSRDQGGRARNTQYF. CDR3 bases: TGTGCCACCAGCAGAGATCAGGGCGGGAGGGCCCGAAATACGCAGTATTTT. The chain recombines TRBV15 with TRBJ2-3; TRBD2 agrees at 9 bases. The CDR3 has 17 amino acids. CDR1 and CDR2 (germline): LNHNV, YYDKDF (reference sequence). Germline trimming cut 0 bases from V and 7 bases from J; bases unmatched to any gene: 11.

This chain links TRBV19 with TRBJ2-3; D possibly corresponds to TRBD2 (5 bases). This CDR3 contains 15 residues. The V gene's germline CDR1 is LNHDA and CDR2 SQIVND (reference sequence). V gave up 1 base and J gave up 5 bases, with 13 bases separating them. The CDR3 DNA sequence: TGTGCCAGTAGTATAGGTTTGAGCGGAGAAGATACGCAGTATTTT. Translated, it gives CASSIGLSGEDTQYF.

This chain connects TRBV9 to TRBJ1-5, with D hard to call. This CDR3 region has 13 residues. V was shortened by 2 bases and J by 0 bases, with 3 bases between the two germline ends. Germline V CDR1 and CDR2: SGDLS, YYNGEE. CDR3 amino acids: CASSVNSNQPQHF. CDR3 bases: TGTGCCAGCAGCGTCAATAGCAATCAGCCCCAGCATTTT.

V usage is TRBV3-1 (or the pseudogene TRBV3-2) and J usage is TRBJ2-7, with 7 nucleotides matching TRBD1. CDR1 LGHDT and CDR2 YNNKEL come from the germline V gene (reference sequence). Trimming removed 4 bases from V and 7 bases from J; junction bases left unmatched: 10. There are 14 residues in the CDR3. The CDR3 DNA follows: TGTGCCAGCAGCCGCCAGACAGGGACGGGTGAGCAGTACTTC. It specifies CASSRQTGTGEQYF.

This chain links TRBV11-2 with TRBJ2-7; 7 nucleotides match TRBD2. The trim removed 5 bases at V and 3 bases at J, leaving 10 bases unmatched. This CDR3 is built from 15 residues. Germline values: CDR1 SGHAT, CDR2 FQNNGV. The CDR3 reads CASSPKLANLYEQYF. CDR3 bases: TGTGCCAGCAGCCCAAAACTAGCGAACCTCTACGAGCAGTACTTC.

The chain has TRBV28 and TRBJ2-1; D is ambiguous. CDR1 is MDHEN, CDR2 SYDVKM, per germline. Between the trimmed V and J ends, which lost 1 base and 5 bases, there was a span of 3 bases. The CDR3 contains 12 residues. The CDR3 coding sequence is TGTGCCAGCAGTTTATTTAACAATGAGCAGTTCTTC. Its translation: CASSLFNNEQFF.

The rearrangement joins TRBV11-2 to TRBJ2-3; 13 bases fit TRBD2. This CDR3 contains 16 residues. Germline trimming cut 5 bases from V and 0 bases from J; bases unmatched to any gene: 2. Germline CDR1 reads SGHAT; CDR2 reads FQNNGV. The CDR3 here is CASSQLAGGSTDTQYF. The CDR3 DNA follows: TGTGCCAGCAGCCAACTAGCGGGAGGGAGCACAGATACGCAGTATTTT.

The chain carries TRBV9 and TRBJ2-2; 9 bases agree with TRBD1. CDR1 SGDLS and CDR2 YYNGEE come from the germline V gene. Germline trimming cut 2 bases from V and 1 base from J; bases unmatched to any gene: 3. This CDR3 is 16 amino acids long. The CDR3 DNA reads as TGTGCCAGCAGCGTTTCGGACAGGGGGAACACCGGGGAGCTGTTTTTT. This sequence encodes CASSVSDRGNTGELFF. Looking up the rest from reference TRBV9 and TRBJ2-2 gives the full variable domain: DSGVTQTPKHLITATGQRVTLRCSPRSGDLSVYWYQQSLDQGLQFLIQYYNGEERAKGNILERFSAQQFPDLHSELNLSSLELGDSALYFCASSVSDRGNTGELFFGEGSRLTVL.

The J gene is TRBJ2-3, the V gene TRBV9; TRBD2 matches at 7 bases. V lost 2 bases, J lost 5 bases, and 5 bases stayed unmatched. The CDR3 sequence is 14 residues long. Germline-derived CDR1 and CDR2 are SGDLS and YYNGEE. The CDR3 loop reads CASSVGGVQDTQYF. The DNA of the CDR3 is TGTGCCAGCAGCGTGGGAGGGGTGCAAGATACGCAGTATTTT. The full variable domain, its missing parts supplied by reference TRBV9 and TRBJ2-3, is DSGVTQTPKHLITATGQRVTLRCSPRSGDLSVYWYQQSLDQGLQFLIQYYNGEERAKGNILERFSAQQFPDLHSELNLSSLELGDSALYFCASSVGGVQDTQYFGPGTRLTVL.

CDR3 residues: CASSGGQTTYNEQFF. CDR3 DNA: TGCGCCAGCAGCGGAGGACAGACAACCTACAATGAGCAGTTCTTC. The chain combines TRBV5-1 with TRBJ2-1; D perhaps matches TRBD1 (6 bases). V gave up 4 bases and J gave up 2 bases, with 13 bases separating them. The CDR3 has 15 amino acids. In germline, CDR1 is SGHRS, CDR2 YFSETQ.

This clone has just one count. The gene calls are TRBV29-1 and TRBJ2-3; 15 nucleotides match TRBD2. Germline lookup yields CDR1 SQVTM and CDR2 ANQGSEA. This CDR3 has 15 amino acids. V gave up 7 bases and J gave up 5 bases; unmatched junction bases: 7. The CDR3, as DNA: TGCAGCGCCGGACTAGCGGGAGGGGTTAAAGATACGCAGTATTTT. This codes for CSAGLAGGVKDTQYF.

V and J are TRBV24-1 and TRBJ2-2; TRBD1 is a possible D gene (7 bases). The germline CDR1 and CDR2 sequences are KGHDR and SFDVKD. Trimming pared 12 bases from V and 5 bases from J, leaving 15 bases between. The CDR3 runs to 13 residues. The CDR3 region has the DNA TGTGCCGGCGGGGACAGAAATACCGGGGAGCTGTTTTTT. As protein: CAGGDRNTGELFF.

The CDR3 reads CAISPASGGGVETQYF. In nucleotides, the CDR3 is TGTGCCATCAGTCCCGCATCGGGCGGAGGGGTAGAGACCCAGTACTTC. The chain joins TRBV10-3 to TRBJ2-5, with D perhaps TRBD2 (6 bases). CDR3 length: 16 amino acids. V was pared by 5 bases and J by 4 bases, with 20 bases between. CDR1 and CDR2 (germline): ENHRY, SYGVKD.